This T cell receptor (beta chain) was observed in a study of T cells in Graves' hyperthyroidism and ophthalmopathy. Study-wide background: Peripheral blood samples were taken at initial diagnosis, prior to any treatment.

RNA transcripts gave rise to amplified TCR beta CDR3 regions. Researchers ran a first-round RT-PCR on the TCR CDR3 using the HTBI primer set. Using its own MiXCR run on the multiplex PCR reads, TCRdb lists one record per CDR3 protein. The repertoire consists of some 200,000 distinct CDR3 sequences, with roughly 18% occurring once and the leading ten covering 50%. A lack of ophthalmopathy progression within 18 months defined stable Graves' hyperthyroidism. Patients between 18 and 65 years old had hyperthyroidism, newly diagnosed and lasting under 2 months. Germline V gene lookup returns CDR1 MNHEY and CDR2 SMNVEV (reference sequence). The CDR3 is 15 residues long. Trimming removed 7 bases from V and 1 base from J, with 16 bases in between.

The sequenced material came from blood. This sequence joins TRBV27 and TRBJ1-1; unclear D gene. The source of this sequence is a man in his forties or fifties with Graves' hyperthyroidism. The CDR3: CASKSYVPRNTEAFF. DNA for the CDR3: TGTGCCAGCAAAAGCTATGTTCCGAGGAACACTGAAGCTTTCTTT.